These T cell receptor beta chains were read from a single sample in a study of identical twins. TCRdb fed the 5' RACE reads into MiXCR, producing one record per CDR3 protein. The table records some 630,000 distinct CDR3 sequences, under 8.5% of them present only once. Another study also made use of these data, one on yellow fever vaccine responses in identical twins.

Sequences were obtained from PBMCs. Receptors were obtained from a woman aged 18 to 35 in good health. Each CDR3 is given with its conserved first and last residue. The order of the fields is J gene, clone size, D gene, V gene, CDR3 DNA, CDR3 protein. The D gene is left open where the match is weak. The listing skips clone size in some rows; elsewhere it reads once, few, many or a size class.

TRBJ2-1 many NA TRBV5-6 TGTGCCAGCAGCGGACCCAACCAATCCAATGAGCAGTTCTTC CASSGPNQSNEQFF
TRBJ2-1 NA TRBD2 TRBV12-3/TRBV12-4 TGTGCCAGCAGTTTACCTGCTTTACTAGCGGGGGGGCCTTCCTACAATGAGCAGTTCTTC CASSLPALLAGGPSYNEQFF
TRBJ2-7 few TRBD2 TRBV29-1 TGCAGCGTTGAGGGGACTAGCGGGAGGGGGCAGTACTTC CSVEGTSGRGQYF
TRBJ1-1 NA TRBD1 TRBV15 TGTGCCACCAGCGGACAGGGTCACACTGAAGCTTTCTTT CATSGQGHTEAFF
TRBJ2-1 NA NA TRBV18 TGTGCCAGCTCACCAACCGGGACAAGGACTTACAATGAGCAGTTCTTC CASSPTGTRTYNEQFF
TRBJ2-5 NA NA TRBV11-2 TGTGCCAGCAGCTTAGGGGGCCGGATACAAGAGACCCAGTACTTC CASSLGGRIQETQYF
TRBJ1-5 few NA TRBV6-5 TGTGCCAGCAGTTATGATCCCGGGACCAGGGGCAATCAGCCCCAGCATTTT CASSYDPGTRGNQPQHF
TRBJ2-1 NA NA TRBV9 TGTGCCAGCAGCGACGGCCGAAACCTTGAGCAGTTCTTC CASSDGRNLEQFF
TRBJ2-1 few NA TRBV29-1 TGCAGCGTTGAAGATCTCGACGGGAGCTCCTACAATGAGCAGTTCTTC CSVEDLDGSSYNEQFF
TRBJ2-3 few NA TRBV21-1 TGTGCCAGCAGCACATGGGGACTAAAAGATCCTAGCACAGATACGCAGTATTTT CASSTWGLKDPSTDTQYF
TRBJ2-2 few NA TRBV4-1 TGCGCCAGCAGCCAAGGTCGAGCTAGCGTGGACACCGGGGAGCTGTTTTTT CASSQGRASVDTGELFF
TRBJ2-5 few NA TRBV6-5 TGTGCCAGCAGTTACCTAGAGACGAAAGAGACCCAGTACTTC CASSYLETKETQYF
TRBJ1-2 many NA TRBV10-3 TGTGCCATCGGGGCAGGGAGTATCTATGGCTACACCTTC CAIGAGSIYGYTF
TRBJ2-5 many NA TRBV5-5 TGTGCCAGCAGCTTGGGGGGCAGCATCCGGGAGACCCAGTACTTC CASSLGGSIRETQYF
TRBJ2-7 few TRBD2 TRBV28 TGTGCCAGCAGTTTATCTTCCGCGGGAGAATGGTACGAGCAGTACTTC CASSLSSAGEWYEQYF
TRBJ1-6 NA NA TRBV20-1 TGCAGTGCCTCTAGGGAGGCCTATAATTCACCCCTCCACTTT CSASREAYNSPLHF
TRBJ2-3 many TRBD2 TRBV5-4 TGTGCCAGCAGCTTGGCCGGACTAGCCGAAGCCACAGATACGCAGTATTTT CASSLAGLAEATDTQYF
TRBJ2-1 few TRBD2 TRBV3-1 TGTGCCAGCAGCCAAGATTGGGGACTAGACACCAATGAGCAGTTCTTC CASSQDWGLDTNEQFF
TRBJ2-3 few NA TRBV7-9 TGTGCCAGCAGCCAGGACGGCGCATCGGATACGCAGTATTTT CASSQDGASDTQYF
TRBJ1-2 few NA TRBV7-9 TGTGCCAGCAGCCCTTCTCCGGCGATCAGGGGCTATGGCTACACCTTC CASSPSPAIRGYGYTF
TRBJ2-2 NA TRBD2 TRBV2 TGTACCTGCAGTTTATTGGCTAGCGGGAGAATCGACACCGGGGAGCTGTTTTTT CTCSLLASGRIDTGELFF
TRBJ1-4 many TRBD1 TRBV20-1 TGCAGTGCTCAAGCCGGGACAGGGGGTGAAAAACTGTTTTTT CSAQAGTGGEKLFF
TRBJ2-2 many TRBD1 TRBV29-1 TGCAGCGTACCCGGGACAGTGAACACCGGGGAGCTGTTTTTT CSVPGTVNTGELFF
TRBJ2-3 NA NA TRBV4-2 TGTGCCAGCAGCCAAGAGGGGCGACTCCCAAGTTCAGATACGCAGTATTTT CASSQEGRLPSSDTQYF
TRBJ2-6 few TRBD2 TRBV7-9 TGTGCCAGCAGCTTCGCGGGGGGCTCTGGGGCCAACGTCCTGACTTTC CASSFAGGSGANVLTF
TRBJ2-6 many NA TRBV10-3 TGTGCCATCAGTGATCAGGGATTTAGCTCTGGGGCCAACGTCCTGACTTTC CAISDQGFSSGANVLTF
TRBJ2-3 few NA TRBV2 TGTGCCAGTCAGATTGGCACAGATACGCAGTATTTT CASQIGTDTQYF
TRBJ2-7 few TRBD2 TRBV20-1 TGCAGTGCCGCAACCGGGACTAGCGGCTCAGACGAGCAGTACTTC CSAATGTSGSDEQYF
TRBJ1-2 NA TRBD1 TRBV6-2/TRBV6-3 TGTGCCAGCAGTCCCTCCGGGACAGGGGGCTTGACCAACTATGGCTACACCTTC CASSPSGTGGLTNYGYTF
TRBJ2-5 NA NA TRBV28 TGTGCCAGCTTAAACCGGGACCCGTCCCAAGAGACCCAGTACTTC CASLNRDPSQETQYF
TRBJ2-2 many TRBD1 TRBV4-1 TGCGCCAGCCGTCAAGACAGGGCAGGCACCGGGGAGCTGTTTTTT CASRQDRAGTGELFF
TRBJ2-3 many NA TRBV12-3/TRBV12-4 TGTGCCAGCAGCTTAGGGAGCACAGATACGCAGTATTTT CASSLGSTDTQYF
TRBJ2-4 NA NA TRBV12-3/TRBV12-4 TGTGCCAGCAGTTTTTCAGTCCCTGGCCCTGTGGGGGGAGCCAAAAACATTCAGTACTTC CASSFSVPGPVGGAKNIQYF
TRBJ2-2 NA NA TRBV5-1 TGCGCCAGCAGCCCCGGTAAGGTTGCCGGGGAGCTGTTTTTT CASSPGKVAGELFF
TRBJ1-1 many NA TRBV5-1 TGCGCCAGCAGTTACACGGGGACTGAAGCTTTCTTT CASSYTGTEAFF
TRBJ2-2 few NA TRBV6-2/TRBV6-3 TGTGCCAGCAGTTACGGGACAAGGAACACCGGGGAGCTGTTTTTT CASSYGTRNTGELFF
TRBJ2-1 NA NA TRBV20-1 TGCAGTGCTAGAGAACGCTACAGGTATGAGCAGTTCTTC CSARERYRYEQFF
TRBJ2-3 few TRBD1 TRBV12-3/TRBV12-4 TGTGCCAGCAGTTTAAGGACAGGCTCCCATACGCAGTATTTT CASSLRTGSHTQYF
TRBJ1-6 few NA TRBV6-1 TGTGCCAGCAGGCCTGACAGACTTAATTCACCCCTCCACTTT CASRPDRLNSPLHF
TRBJ2-3 few TRBD1 TRBV11-2 TGTGCCAGCAGCTTAGGGACAGGGACAGGTTACACAGATACGCAGTATTTT CASSLGTGTGYTDTQYF
TRBJ2-1 NA NA TRBV5-6 TGTGCCAGCAGCTCATTGGGGGGCGCCTTAAATGAGCAGTTCTTC CASSSLGGALNEQFF
TRBJ1-5 NA NA TRBV7-8 TGTGCCAGCAGCTTCGACGGGAGTAATCAGCCCCAGCATTTT CASSFDGSNQPQHF
TRBJ1-1 many TRBD1 TRBV20-1 TGCAGTGCTAGAGATAGGGGCAGGGGGGGGACTGAAGCTTTCTTT CSARDRGRGGTEAFF
TRBJ2-1 many NA TRBV5-1 TGTGCCAGCAGTTTAACCGGGGGCTCCTACAATGAGCAGTTCTTC CASSLTGGSYNEQFF
TRBJ2-1 NA NA TRBV4-1 TGCGCCAGCAGCCAAGCTGTCGGGAGCCGTAACAATGAGCAGTTCTTC CASSQAVGSRNNEQFF
TRBJ1-1 few NA TRBV15 TGTGCCACCAGGGTATATGGTGAAGCTTTCTTT CATRVYGEAFF
TRBJ1-1 many NA TRBV9 TGTGCCAGCAGCGTAGGTAATACGAACACTGAAGCTTTCTTT CASSVGNTNTEAFF
TRBJ2-5 NA NA TRBV3-1 TGTGCCAGCAGCCAATGGGGGGCCGGAGAGACCCAGTACTTC CASSQWGAGETQYF